One T cell receptor beta chain is described in this entry. This sample was taken from a study of blood T cell repertoires in COVID-19. About the research overall: From the United States, Italy and Spain came samples of acute and convalescent COVID-19. T cells, B-cell-depleted T cells, or PBMCs provided the cDNA or gDNA that served as material.

In the authors' workflow: Reference gene primer amplification gave estimated nucleated cell counts. Sequencing was performed with immunoSEQ multiplex PCR; in TCRdb, only in-frame clones are kept and a portion is missing. The V and J calls and clone size are taken from that table; D and trimming were inferred from the DNA. The table records approximately 70,000 clones, roughly 82% of them present only once. This CDR3 has 14 amino acids. Germline assignment: CDR1 SGHNT and CDR2 YYREEE (reference sequence). Trimming removed 4 bases from V and 6 bases from J, with 15 bases in between. This sequence was found in a human donor in a cohort sampled during active COVID-19. The chain uses TRBV5-4 and TRBJ2-3, with a possible D match to TRBD2 (5 bases). Sequencing was carried out using peripheral blood. DNA of the CDR3: TGTGCCAGCAGCACCTCGGGAAATCCGGATACGCAGTATTTT. Translating it yields CASSTSGNPDTQYF. Drawing the rest from reference TRBV5-4 and TRBJ2-3, the complete variable domain is ETGVTQSPTHLIKTRGQQVTLRCSSQSGHNTVSWYQQALGQGPQFIFQYYREEENGRGNFPPRFSGLQFPNYSSELNVNALELDDSALYLCASSTSGNPDTQYFGPGTRLTVL.